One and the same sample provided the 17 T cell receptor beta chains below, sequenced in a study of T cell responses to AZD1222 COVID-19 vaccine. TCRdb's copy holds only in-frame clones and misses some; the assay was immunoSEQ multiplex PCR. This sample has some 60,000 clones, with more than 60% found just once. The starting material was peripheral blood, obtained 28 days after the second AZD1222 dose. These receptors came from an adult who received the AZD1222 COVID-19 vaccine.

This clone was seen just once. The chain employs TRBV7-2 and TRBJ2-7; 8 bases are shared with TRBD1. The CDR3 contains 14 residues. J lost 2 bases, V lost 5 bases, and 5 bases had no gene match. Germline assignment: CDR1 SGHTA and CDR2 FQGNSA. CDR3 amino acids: CASSPWTGTYEQYF. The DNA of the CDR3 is TGTGCCAGCAGCCCGTGGACAGGGACCTACGAGCAGTACTTC.

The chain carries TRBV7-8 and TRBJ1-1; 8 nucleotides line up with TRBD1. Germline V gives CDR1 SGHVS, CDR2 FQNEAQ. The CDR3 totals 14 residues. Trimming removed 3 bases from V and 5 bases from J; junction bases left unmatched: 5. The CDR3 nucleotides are TGTGCCAGCAGCTTCACCAGGGGGCTGACTGAAGCTTTCTTT. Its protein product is CASSFTRGLTEAFF.

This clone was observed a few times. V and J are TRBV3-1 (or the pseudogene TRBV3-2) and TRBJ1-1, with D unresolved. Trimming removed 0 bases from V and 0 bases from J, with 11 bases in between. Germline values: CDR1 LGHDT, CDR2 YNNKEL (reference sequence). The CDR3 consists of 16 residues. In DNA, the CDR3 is TGTGCCAGCAGCCAAGAGCCCTCTTTATTGAACACTGAAGCTTTCTTT. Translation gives CASSQEPSLLNTEAFF.

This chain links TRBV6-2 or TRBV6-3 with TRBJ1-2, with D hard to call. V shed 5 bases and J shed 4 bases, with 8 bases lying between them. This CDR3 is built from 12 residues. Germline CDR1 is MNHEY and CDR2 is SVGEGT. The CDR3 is CASSAVVYGYTF. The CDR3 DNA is TGTGCCAGCAGTGCTGTGGTCTATGGCTACACCTTC.

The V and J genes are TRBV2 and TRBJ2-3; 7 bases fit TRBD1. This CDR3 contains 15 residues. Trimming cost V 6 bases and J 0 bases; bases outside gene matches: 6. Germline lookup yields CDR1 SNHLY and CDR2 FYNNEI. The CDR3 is CASSLLTGSTDTQYF. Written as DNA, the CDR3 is TGTGCCAGCAGCTTGTTGACAGGGAGCACAGATACGCAGTATTTT.

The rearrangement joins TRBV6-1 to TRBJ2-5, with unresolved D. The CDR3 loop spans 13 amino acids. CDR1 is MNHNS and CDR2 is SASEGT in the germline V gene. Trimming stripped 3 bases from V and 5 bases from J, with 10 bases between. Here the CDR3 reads CASSDGLGETQYF. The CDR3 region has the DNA TGTGCCAGCAGTGATGGCCTCGGGGAGACCCAGTACTTC.

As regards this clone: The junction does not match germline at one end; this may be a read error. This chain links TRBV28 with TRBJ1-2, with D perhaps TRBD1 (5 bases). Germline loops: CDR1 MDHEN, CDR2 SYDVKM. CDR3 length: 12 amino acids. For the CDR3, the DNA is TGCCTCAGCGGGGGATATAGCTATGGCTACACCTTC. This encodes CLSGGYSYGYTF.

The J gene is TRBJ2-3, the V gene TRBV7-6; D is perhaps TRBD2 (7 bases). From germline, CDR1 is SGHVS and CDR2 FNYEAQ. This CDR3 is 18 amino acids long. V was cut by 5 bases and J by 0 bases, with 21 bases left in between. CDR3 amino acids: CASSPESGGGSSTDTQYF. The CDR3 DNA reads TGTGCCAGCAGCCCAGAGAGTGGCGGGGGCTCTAGCACAGATACGCAGTATTTT. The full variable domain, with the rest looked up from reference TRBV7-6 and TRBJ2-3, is GAGVSQSPRYKVTKRGQDVALRCDPISGHVSLYWYRQALGQGPEFLTYFNYEAQQDKSGLPNDRFSAERPEGSISTLTIQRTEQRDSAMYRCASSPESGGGSSTDTQYFGPGTRLTVL.

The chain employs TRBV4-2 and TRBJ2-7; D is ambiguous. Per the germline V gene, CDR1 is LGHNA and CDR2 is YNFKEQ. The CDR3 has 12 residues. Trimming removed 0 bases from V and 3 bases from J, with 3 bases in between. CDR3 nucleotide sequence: TGTGCCAGCAGCCAAGATAGCTACGAGCAGTACTTC. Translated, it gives CASSQDSYEQYF.

The CDR3 loop is CASSFGGPGDTQYF. CDR3 DNA: TGTGCCAGCAGCTTCGGGGGGCCGGGAGATACGCAGTATTTT. V gene TRBV11-2 combines with J gene TRBJ2-3; perhaps TRBD2 as D (7 bases). V gave up 3 bases and J gave up 5 bases, with 12 bases separating them. This CDR3 is 14 amino acids long. Germline values: CDR1 SGHAT, CDR2 FQNNGV.

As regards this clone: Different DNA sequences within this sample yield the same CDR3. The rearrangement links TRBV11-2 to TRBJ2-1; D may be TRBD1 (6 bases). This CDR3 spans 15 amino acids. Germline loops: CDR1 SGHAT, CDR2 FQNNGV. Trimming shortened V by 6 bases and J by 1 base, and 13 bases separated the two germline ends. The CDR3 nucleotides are TGTGCCAGCAGTCCAACAGGGATTTCCTACAATGAGCAGTTCTTC. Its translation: CASSPTGISYNEQFF.

In DNA, the CDR3 is TGTGCCAGCAGTTTAGGGGGGCAAGGAGAGACCCAGTACTTC. Its protein is CASSLGGQGETQYF. The rearrangement links TRBV28 to TRBJ2-5, with D possibly called TRBD1 or TRBD2 (6 bases each). V lost 2 bases, J lost 4 bases, and 11 bases lay in between. CDR1 MDHEN and CDR2 SYDVKM come from the germline V gene. The CDR3 runs 14 residues.

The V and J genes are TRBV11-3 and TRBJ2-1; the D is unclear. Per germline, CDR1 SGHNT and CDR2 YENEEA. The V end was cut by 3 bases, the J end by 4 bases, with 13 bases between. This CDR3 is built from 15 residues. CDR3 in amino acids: CASSFIGDPYNEQFF. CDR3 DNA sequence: TGTGCCAGCAGCTTTATAGGAGATCCTTACAATGAGCAGTTCTTC.

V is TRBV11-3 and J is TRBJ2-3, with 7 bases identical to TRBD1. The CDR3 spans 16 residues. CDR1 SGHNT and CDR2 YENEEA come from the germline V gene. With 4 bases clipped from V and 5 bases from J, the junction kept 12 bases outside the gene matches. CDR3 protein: CASSSSRGSLLDTQYF. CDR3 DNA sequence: TGTGCCAGCAGCTCGTCCAGGGGGTCTCTTCTAGATACGCAGTATTTT.

The CDR3 DNA reads as TGTGCCAGCGACAGAGCCACAGATACGCAGTATTTT. This translates into CASDRATDTQYF. The genes are TRBV6-5 and TRBJ2-3, with a tentative D call TRBD1 (5 bases). The V end lost 8 bases, the J end lost 2 bases, and 8 bases lay between the germline ends. The CDR3 has 12 amino acids. Germline-derived CDR1 and CDR2 are MNHEY and SVGAGI.

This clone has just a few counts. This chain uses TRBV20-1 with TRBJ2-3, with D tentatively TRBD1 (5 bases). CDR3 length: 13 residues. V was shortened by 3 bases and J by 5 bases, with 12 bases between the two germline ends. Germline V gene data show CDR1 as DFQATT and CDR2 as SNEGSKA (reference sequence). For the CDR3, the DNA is TGCAGTGCTAGTAAGACAGTACAAGATACGCAGTATTTT. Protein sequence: CSASKTVQDTQYF.

CDR3 protein: CASSLYGSDTEAFF. CDR3 bases: TGTGCCAGCAGCTTGTACGGGTCCGACACTGAAGCTTTCTTT. V gene TRBV7-2 combines with J gene TRBJ1-1; D gene unclear. Germline V gives CDR1 SGHTA, CDR2 FQGNSA. Trimming removed 3 bases at V and 3 bases at J, with 11 bases between. The CDR3 is made up of 14 amino acids.